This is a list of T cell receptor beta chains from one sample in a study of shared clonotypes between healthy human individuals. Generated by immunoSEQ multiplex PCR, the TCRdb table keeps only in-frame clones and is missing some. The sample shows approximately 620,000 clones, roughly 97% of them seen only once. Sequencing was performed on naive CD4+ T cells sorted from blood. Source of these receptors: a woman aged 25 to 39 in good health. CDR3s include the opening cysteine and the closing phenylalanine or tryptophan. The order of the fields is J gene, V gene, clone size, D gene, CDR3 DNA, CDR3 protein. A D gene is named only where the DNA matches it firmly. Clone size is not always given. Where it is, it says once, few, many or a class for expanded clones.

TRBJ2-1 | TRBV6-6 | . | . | TGTGCCAGCAGCGCCGGGCCCTACAATGAGCAGTTCTTC | CASSAGPYNEQFF
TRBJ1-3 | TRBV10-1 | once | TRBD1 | TGCGCCAGCGGACCAGACAGGGACTCTGGAAACACCATATATTTT | CASGPDRDSGNTIYF
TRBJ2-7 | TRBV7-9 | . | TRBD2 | TGTGCCAGCAGCAAAGGACTAGCGGGATACGAGCAGTACTTC | CASSKGLAGYEQYF
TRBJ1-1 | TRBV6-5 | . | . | TGTGCAACCTCGTGGGTAGGAACCACTGAAGCTTTCTTT | CATSWVGTTEAFF
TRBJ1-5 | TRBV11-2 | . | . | TGTGCCAGCAGCTTAGACAGGGTTCCGAATCATCAGCCCCAGCATTTT | CASSLDRVPNHQPQHF
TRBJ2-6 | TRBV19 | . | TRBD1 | TGTGCCAGTAGTCATCAGGGGGCTGGGGCCAACGTCCTGACTTTC | CASSHQGAGANVLTF
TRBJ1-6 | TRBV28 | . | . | TGTGCCAGCAGGGAGGGGACGGCTATGTCACCCCTCCACTTT | CASREGTAMSPLHF
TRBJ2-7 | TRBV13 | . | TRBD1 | TGTGCCAGCAGCATGGGACAGGGGGGATACGAGCAGTACTTC | CASSMGQGGYEQYF
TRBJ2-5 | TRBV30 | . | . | TGTGCCTGGAGTGGGCCGATATCTGGATTTGAGACCCAGTACTTC | CAWSGPISGFETQYF
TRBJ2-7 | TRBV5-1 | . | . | TGCGCCAGCGGCGGGCAGGGGTACGAGCAGTACTTC | CASGGQGYEQYF
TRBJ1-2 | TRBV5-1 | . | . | TGCGCCAGCAGTGACGGACAGTACTATGGCTACACCTTC | CASSDGQYYGYTF
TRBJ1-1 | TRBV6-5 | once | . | TGTGCCGCCTCCTCTCTCAGGACCTACACTGAAGCTTTCTTT | CAASSLRTYTEAFF
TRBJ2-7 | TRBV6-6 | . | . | TGTGCCAGCAGTTACAACGGGGGCTTGGGCTACGAGCAGTACTTC | CASSYNGGLGYEQYF
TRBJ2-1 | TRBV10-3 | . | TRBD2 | TGTGCCATCAGTGAGTCCACTAGCGGTCACAATGAGCAGTTCTTC | CAISESTSGHNEQFF
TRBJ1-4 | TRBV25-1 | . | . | TGTGCCAGCAGTGAATCCCTCGGGGGTGGGGAGGAAAAACTGTTTTTT | CASSESLGGGEEKLFF
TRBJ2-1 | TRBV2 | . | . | TGTGCCAGCAGAGAAGAACCACTTACTTACAATGAGCAGTTCTTC | CASREEPLTYNEQFF
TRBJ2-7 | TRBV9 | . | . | TGTGCCAGCAGCCCCCACATAACTAACGACTACGAGCAGTACTTC | CASSPHITNDYEQYF
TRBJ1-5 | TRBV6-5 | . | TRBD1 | TGTGCCAGCAGACCAGACAGGGGTGGCAATCAGCCCCAGCATTTT | CASRPDRGGNQPQHF
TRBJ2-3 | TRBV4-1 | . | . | TGCGCCAGCAGCCGACAGGCCCTCCCCACAGATACGCAGTATTTT | CASSRQALPTDTQYF
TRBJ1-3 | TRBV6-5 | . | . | TGTGCCAGCAGTTACTCGACCGGGATCTCTGGAAACACCATATATTTT | CASSYSTGISGNTIYF
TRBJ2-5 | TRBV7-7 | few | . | TGTGCCAGCAGCTTAGCGAGTGCCGAGACCCAGTACTTC | CASSLASAETQYF
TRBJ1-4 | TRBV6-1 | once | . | TGTGCCAGCAGTGGGACTATTTATGATGCAACTAATGAAAAACTGTTTTTT | CASSGTIYDATNEKLFF
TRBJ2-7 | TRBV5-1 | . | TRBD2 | TGCGCCAGCAGCGGGCCCTATAAAATTACTAGCGGGAGGGTCCCAGGCTACGAGCAGTACTTC | CASSGPYKITSGRVPGYEQYF
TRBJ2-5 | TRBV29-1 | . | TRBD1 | TGCAGCGGTCACAGGGGCCAAGAGACCCAGTACTTC | CSGHRGQETQYF
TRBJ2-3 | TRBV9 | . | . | TGTGCCAGCAGCGTAGGGAGAGGAAGGTTCCTTGTAGATACGCAGTATTTT | CASSVGRGRFLVDTQYF
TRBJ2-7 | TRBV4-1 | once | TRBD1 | TGCGCCAGCAGCCCCGACAGGGTCTACGAGCAGTACTTC | CASSPDRVYEQYF
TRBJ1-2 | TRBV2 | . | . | TGTGCCAGCAGTGAAGGGTGGGATGGCTACACCTTC | CASSEGWDGYTF
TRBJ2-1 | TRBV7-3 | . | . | TGTGCCAGCAGCACGGACAGTTTCTCCTACAATGAGCAGTTCTTC | CASSTDSFSYNEQFF
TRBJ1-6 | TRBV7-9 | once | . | TGTGCCAGCAGCTCGGGACACGGAATAAGTCCCCTCCACTTT | CASSSGHGISPLHF
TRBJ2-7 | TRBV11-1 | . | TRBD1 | TGTGCCAGCAGCTTGGGACAGGGTCTTACCACTATTCGCGAGCAGTACTTC | CASSLGQGLTTIREQYF
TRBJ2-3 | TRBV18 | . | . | TGTGCCAGCTCACCGGGGGTGGACGGGACAGATACGCAGTATTTT | CASSPGVDGTDTQYF
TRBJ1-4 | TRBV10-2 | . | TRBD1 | TGCGCCAGCAGGATGGGACAGGGGTATGAAAAACTGTTTTTT | CASRMGQGYEKLFF
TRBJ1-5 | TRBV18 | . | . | TGTGCCAGCTCCTCCGGGGGGGGCAATCAGCCCCAGCATTTT | CASSSGGGNQPQHF
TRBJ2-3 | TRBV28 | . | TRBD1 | TGTGCCAGCAGTACTCCGGGACAGGGGAGTTTAGATACGCAGTATTTT | CASSTPGQGSLDTQYF
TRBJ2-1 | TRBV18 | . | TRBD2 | TGTGCCAGCTCACCACTAGCGGGGAATGAGCAGTTCTTC | CASSPLAGNEQFF
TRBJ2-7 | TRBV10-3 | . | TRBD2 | TGTGCCACCACAAGCGGGGACGAGCAGTACTTC | CATTSGDEQYF
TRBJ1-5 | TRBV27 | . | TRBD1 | TGTGCCAGCAGTCCGAACAGGGGAAAGCAGCCCCAGCATTTT | CASSPNRGKQPQHF
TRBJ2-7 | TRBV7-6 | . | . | TGTGCCAGCAGCTTCCGGGTAGGATTGGATGAGCAGTACTTC | CASSFRVGLDEQYF
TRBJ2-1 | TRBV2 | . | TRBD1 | TGTGCCAGCAACATACAGGGGGTCTCTCTAGATGAGCAGTTCTTC | CASNIQGVSLDEQFF
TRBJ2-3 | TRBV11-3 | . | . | TGTGCCAGCAGCGGGCTCGGGGAGAGCGGCACAGATACGCAGTATTTT | CASSGLGESGTDTQYF
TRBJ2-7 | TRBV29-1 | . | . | TGCAGCGTTGTAGGAGGGGGCTCCTACGAGCAGTACTTC | CSVVGGGSYEQYF